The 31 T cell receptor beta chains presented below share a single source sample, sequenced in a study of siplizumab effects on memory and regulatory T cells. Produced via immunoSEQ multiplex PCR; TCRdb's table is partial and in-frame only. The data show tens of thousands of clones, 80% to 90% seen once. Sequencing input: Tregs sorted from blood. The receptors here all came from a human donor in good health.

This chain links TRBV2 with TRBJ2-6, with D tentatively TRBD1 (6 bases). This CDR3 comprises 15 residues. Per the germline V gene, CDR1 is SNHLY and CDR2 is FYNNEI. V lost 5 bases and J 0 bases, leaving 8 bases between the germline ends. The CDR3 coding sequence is TGTGCCAGCAGTACAGGGATCTCTGGGGCCAACGTCCTGACTTTC. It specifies CASSTGISGANVLTF.

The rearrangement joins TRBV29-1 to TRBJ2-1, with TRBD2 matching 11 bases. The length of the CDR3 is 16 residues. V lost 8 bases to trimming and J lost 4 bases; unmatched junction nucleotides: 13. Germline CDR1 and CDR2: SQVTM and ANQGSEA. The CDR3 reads CSTLASGRQLYNEQFF. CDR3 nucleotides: TGCAGCACCCTAGCTAGCGGGAGGCAACTATACAATGAGCAGTTCTTC.

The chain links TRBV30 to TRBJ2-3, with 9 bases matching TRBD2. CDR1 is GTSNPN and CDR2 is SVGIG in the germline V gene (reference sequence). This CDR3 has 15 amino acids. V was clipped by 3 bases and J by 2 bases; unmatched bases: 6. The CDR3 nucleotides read TGTGCCTGGAGCGCTCTAGCGGGAAACACAGATACGCAGTATTTT. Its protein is CAWSALAGNTDTQYF.

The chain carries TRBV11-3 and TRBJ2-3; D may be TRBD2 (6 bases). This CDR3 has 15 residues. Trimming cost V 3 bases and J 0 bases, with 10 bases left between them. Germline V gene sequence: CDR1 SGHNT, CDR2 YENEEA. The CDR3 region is CASSLGGTSTDTQYF. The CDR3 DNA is TGTGCCAGCAGCTTGGGCGGGACTAGCACAGATACGCAGTATTTT.

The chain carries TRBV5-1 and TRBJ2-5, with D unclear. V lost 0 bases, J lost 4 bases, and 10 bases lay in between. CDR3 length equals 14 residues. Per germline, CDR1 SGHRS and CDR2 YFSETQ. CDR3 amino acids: CASSLEPGRETQYF. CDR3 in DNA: TGCGCCAGCAGCTTGGAACCTGGGCGAGAGACCCAGTACTTC. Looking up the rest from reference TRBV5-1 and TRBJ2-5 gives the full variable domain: KAGVTQTPRYLIKTRGQQVTLSCSPISGHRSVSWYQQTPGQGLQFLFEYFSETQRNKGNFPGRFSGRQFSNSRSEMNVSTLELGDSALYLCASSLEPGRETQYFGPGTRLLVL.

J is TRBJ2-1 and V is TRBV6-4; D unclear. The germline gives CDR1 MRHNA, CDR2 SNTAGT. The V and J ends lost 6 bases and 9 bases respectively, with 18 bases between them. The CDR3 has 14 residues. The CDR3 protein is CASRHGLGRGEQFF. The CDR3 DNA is TGTGCCAGCAGACACGGATTAGGGCGAGGTGAGCAGTTCTTC.

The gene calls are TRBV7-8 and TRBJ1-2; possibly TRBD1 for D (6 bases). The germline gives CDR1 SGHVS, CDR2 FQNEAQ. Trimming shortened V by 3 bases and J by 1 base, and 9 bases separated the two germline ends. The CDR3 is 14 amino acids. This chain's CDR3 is CASSFYRDNYGYTF. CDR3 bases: TGTGCCAGCAGCTTCTACAGGGATAACTATGGCTACACCTTC.

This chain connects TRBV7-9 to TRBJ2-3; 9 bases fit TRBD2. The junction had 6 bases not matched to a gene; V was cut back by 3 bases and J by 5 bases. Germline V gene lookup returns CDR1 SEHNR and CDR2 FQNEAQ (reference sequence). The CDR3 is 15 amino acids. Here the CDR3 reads CASSFGGRARDTQYF. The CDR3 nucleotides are TGTGCCAGCAGCTTCGGCGGGAGGGCACGAGATACGCAGTATTTT.

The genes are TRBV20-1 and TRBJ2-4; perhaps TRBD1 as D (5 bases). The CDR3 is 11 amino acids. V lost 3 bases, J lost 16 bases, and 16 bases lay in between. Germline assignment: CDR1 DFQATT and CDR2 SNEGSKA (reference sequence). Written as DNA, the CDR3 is TGCAGTGCTAGGCAGGGCCCTTATAGTTACTTC. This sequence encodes CSARQGPYSYF.

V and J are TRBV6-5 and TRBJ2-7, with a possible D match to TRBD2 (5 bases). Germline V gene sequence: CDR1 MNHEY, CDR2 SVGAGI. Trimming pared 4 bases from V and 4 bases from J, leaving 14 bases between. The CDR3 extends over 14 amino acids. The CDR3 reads CASSSRAEEYEQYF. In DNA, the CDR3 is TGTGCCAGCAGTTCCCGCGCGGAGGAATACGAGCAGTACTTC.

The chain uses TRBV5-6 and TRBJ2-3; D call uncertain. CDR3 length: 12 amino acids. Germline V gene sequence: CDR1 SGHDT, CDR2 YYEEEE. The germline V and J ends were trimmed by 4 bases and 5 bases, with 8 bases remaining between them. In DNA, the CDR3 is TGTGCCAGCAGCATATTTCGAGATACGCAGTATTTT. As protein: CASSIFRDTQYF.

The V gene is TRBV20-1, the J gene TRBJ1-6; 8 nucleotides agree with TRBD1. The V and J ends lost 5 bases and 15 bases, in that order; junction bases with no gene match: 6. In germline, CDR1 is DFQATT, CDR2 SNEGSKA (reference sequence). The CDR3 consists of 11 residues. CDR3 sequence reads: CSAPWDRSLHF. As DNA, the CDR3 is TGCAGTGCTCCGTGGGACAGGAGCCTCCACTTT.

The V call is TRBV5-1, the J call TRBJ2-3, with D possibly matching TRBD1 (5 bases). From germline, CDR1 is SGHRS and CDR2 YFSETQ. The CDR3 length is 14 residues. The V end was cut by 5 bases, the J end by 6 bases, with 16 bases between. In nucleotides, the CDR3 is TGCGCCAGCAGGCGACAGACGGGTGGCGATACGCAGTATTTT. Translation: CASRRQTGGDTQYF.

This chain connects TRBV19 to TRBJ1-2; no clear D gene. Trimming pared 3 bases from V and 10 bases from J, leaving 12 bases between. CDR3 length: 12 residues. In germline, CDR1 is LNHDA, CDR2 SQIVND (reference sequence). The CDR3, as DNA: TGTGCCAGTAGTATCAGGTTTTACGACTACACCTTC. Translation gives CASSIRFYDYTF. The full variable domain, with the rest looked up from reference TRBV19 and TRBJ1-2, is DGGITQSPKYLFRKEGQNVTLSCEQNLNHDAMYWYRQDPGQGLRLIYYSQIVNDFQKGDIAEGYSVSREKKESFPLTVTSAQKNPTAFYLCASSIRFYDYTFGSGTRLTVV.

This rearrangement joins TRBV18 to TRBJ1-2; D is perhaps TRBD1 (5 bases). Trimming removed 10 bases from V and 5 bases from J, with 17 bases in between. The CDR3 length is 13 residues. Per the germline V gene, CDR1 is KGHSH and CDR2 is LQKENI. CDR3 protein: CATRKVQEYGYTF. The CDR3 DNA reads TGTGCCACCCGAAAGGTACAGGAGTATGGCTACACCTTC. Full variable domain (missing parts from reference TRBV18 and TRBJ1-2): NAGVMQNPRHLVRRRGQEARLRCSPMKGHSHVYWYRQLPEEGLKFMVYLQKENIIDESGMPKERFSAEFPKEGPSILRIQQVVRGDSAAYFCATRKVQEYGYTFGSGTRLTVV.

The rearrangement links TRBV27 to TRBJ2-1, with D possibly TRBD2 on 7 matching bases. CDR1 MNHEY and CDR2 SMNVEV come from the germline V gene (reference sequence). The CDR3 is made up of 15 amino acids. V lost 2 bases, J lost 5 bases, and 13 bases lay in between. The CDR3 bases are TGTGCCAGCAGTTTAGAAGGGGGGGGTCACAATGAGCAGTTCTTC. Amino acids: CASSLEGGGHNEQFF.

CDR3 DNA sequence: TGTGCCAGCAGCTTGGTTCGCGGGAACTATGGCTACACCTTC. Protein sequence: CASSLVRGNYGYTF. The V call is TRBV5-4, the J call TRBJ1-2; D remains unclear. Trimming took 0 bases from V and 2 from J, leaving 8 bases between them. The V gene's germline CDR1 is SGHNT and CDR2 YYREEE (reference sequence). This CDR3 is built from 14 residues.

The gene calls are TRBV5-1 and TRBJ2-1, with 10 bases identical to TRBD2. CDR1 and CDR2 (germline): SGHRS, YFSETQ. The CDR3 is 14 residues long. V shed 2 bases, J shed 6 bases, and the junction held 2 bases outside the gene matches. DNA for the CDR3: TGCGCCAGCAGCTTAAGCGGGAGGGCCAATGAGCAGTTCTTC. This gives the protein CASSLSGRANEQFF.

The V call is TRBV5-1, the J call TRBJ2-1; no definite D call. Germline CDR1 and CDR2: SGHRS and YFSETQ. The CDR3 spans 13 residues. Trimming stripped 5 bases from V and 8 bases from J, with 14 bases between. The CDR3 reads CASRRRPTDEQFF. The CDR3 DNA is TGCGCCAGCAGAAGGAGACCAACGGATGAGCAGTTCTTC. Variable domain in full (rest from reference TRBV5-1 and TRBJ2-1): KAGVTQTPRYLIKTRGQQVTLSCSPISGHRSVSWYQQTPGQGLQFLFEYFSETQRNKGNFPGRFSGRQFSNSRSEMNVSTLELGDSALYLCASRRRPTDEQFFGPGTRLTVL.

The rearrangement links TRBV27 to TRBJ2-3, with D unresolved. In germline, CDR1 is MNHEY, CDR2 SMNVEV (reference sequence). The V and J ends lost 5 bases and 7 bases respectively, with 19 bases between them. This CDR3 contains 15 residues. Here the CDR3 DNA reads TGTGCCAGCAGTCTCCTCCGGGCCCCCGAAAATACGCAGTATTTT. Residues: CASSLLRAPENTQYF.

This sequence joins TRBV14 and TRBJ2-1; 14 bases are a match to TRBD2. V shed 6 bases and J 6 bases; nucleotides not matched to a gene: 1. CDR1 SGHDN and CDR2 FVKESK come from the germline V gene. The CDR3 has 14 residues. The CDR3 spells CASRGLAGGNEQFF. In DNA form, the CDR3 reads TGTGCCAGCAGAGGACTAGCGGGAGGCAATGAGCAGTTCTTC.

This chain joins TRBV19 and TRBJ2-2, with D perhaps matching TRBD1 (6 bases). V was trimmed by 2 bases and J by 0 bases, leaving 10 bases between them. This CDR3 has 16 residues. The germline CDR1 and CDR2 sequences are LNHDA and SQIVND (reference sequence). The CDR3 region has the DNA TGTGCCAGTAGTATAAGGTCAGGGGCGAACACCGGGGAGCTGTTTTTT. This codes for CASSIRSGANTGELFF.

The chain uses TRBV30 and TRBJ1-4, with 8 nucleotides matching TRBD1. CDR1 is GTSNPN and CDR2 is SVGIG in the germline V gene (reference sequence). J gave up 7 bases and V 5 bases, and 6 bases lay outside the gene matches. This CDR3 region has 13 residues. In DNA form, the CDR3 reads TGTGCCTGGGGGCAGGGGGCTAGTGAAAAACTGTTTTTT. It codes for CAWGQGASEKLFF.

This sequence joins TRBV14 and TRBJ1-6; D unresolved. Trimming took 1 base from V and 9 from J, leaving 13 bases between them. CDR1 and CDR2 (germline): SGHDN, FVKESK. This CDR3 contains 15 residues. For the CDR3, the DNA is TGTGCCAGCAGCCAAGTCGGGCCTCGGAGTTCACCCCTCCACTTT. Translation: CASSQVGPRSSPLHF.

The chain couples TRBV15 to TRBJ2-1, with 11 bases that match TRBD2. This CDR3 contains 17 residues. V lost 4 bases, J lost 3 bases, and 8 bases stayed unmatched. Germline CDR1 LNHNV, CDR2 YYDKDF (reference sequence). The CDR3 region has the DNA TGTGCCACCAGCACCACGACTAGCGGGACGAACTACAATGAGCAGTTCTTC. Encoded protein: CATSTTTSGTNYNEQFF.

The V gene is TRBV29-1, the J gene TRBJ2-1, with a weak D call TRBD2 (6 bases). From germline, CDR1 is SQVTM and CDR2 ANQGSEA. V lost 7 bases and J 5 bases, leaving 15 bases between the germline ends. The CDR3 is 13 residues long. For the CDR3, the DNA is TGCAGCGCCGAAGCGACTAGAGACAATGAGCAGTTCTTC. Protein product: CSAEATRDNEQFF.

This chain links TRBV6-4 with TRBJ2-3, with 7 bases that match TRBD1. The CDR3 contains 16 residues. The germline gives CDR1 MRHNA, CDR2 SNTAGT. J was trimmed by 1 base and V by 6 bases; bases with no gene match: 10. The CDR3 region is CASRCRQGRGTDTQYF. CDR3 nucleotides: TGTGCCAGCAGATGTAGACAGGGTAGGGGCACAGATACGCAGTATTTT.

The CDR3 sequence: CASSLGHNNYEQYF. The CDR3 DNA sequence: TGCGCCAGCAGCTTGGGCCACAACAACTACGAGCAGTACTTC. V and J are TRBV5-1 and TRBJ2-7; D unresolved. Germline CDR1 and CDR2: SGHRS and YFSETQ. The V gene lost 0 bases and the J gene lost 3 bases, with 10 bases spanning the gap. This CDR3 is 14 amino acids long. Full variable domain (missing parts from reference TRBV5-1 and TRBJ2-7): KAGVTQTPRYLIKTRGQQVTLSCSPISGHRSVSWYQQTPGQGLQFLFEYFSETQRNKGNFPGRFSGRQFSNSRSEMNVSTLELGDSALYLCASSLGHNNYEQYFGPGTRLTVT.

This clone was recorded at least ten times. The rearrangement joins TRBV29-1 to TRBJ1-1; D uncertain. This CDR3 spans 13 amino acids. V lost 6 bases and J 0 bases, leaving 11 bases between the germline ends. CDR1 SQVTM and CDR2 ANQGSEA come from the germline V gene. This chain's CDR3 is CSVLPGVNTEAFF. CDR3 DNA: TGCAGCGTCCTCCCTGGCGTGAACACTGAAGCTTTCTTT.

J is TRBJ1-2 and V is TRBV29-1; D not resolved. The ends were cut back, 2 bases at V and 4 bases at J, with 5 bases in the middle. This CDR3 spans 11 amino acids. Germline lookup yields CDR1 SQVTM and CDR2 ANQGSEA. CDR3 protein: CSVETVYGYTF. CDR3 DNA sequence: TGCAGCGTTGAAACAGTCTATGGCTACACCTTC. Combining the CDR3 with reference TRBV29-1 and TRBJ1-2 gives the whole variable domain SAVISQKPSRDICQRGTSLTIQCQVDSQVTMMFWYRQQPGQSLTLIATANQGSEATYESGFVIDKFPISRPNLTFSTLTVSNMSPEDSSIYLCSVETVYGYTFGSGTRLTVV.

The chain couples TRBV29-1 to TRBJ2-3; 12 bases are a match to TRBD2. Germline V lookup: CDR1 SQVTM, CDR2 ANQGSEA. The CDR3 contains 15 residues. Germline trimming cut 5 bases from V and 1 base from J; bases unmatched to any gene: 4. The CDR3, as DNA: TGCAGCGTTATCACTAGCGGGAGGCGCACAGATACGCAGTATTTT. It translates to CSVITSGRRTDTQYF.